This T cell receptor beta chain was observed in a study of cytomegalovirus exposure and HLA in healthy donors. Both 60 Vbeta primers and 13 Jbeta primers went into the PCR. Sequencing was performed with immunoSEQ multiplex PCR; in TCRdb, only in-frame clones are kept and a portion is missing. Recorded for this sample: around 200,000 clones. This receptor was obtained from a woman under 40 in good health and CMV-seropositive. The sequenced sample consisted of PBMCs.

The CDR3 spells CASTLPGTVEKLFF. DNA for the CDR3: TGTGCCAGCACCCTCCCCGGGACAGTCGAAAAACTGTTTTTT. The rearrangement uses TRBV5-5 and TRBJ1-4; 7 bases map to TRBD1. The CDR3 extends over 14 amino acids. Germline trimming cut 6 bases from V and 8 bases from J; bases unmatched to any gene: 10. The germline gives CDR1 SGHKS, CDR2 YYEKEE (reference sequence).